The T cell receptor (beta chain) under discussion was sequenced for a study of blood T cell repertoires in COVID-19. Whole-study context: Collection of acute and convalescent COVID-19 samples took place in the United States, Italy and Spain. In each case, the material was cDNA or gDNA derived from T cells, B-cell-depleted T cells, or PBMCs.

The germline V gene has CDR1 LNHDA and CDR2 SQIVND (reference sequence). The CDR3 spans 15 residues. V was pared by 2 bases and J by 5 bases, with 15 bases between. In the original processing: Amplification of reference gene primers was used by the study to estimate nucleated cell counts. Sequencing was performed with immunoSEQ multiplex PCR; in TCRdb, only in-frame clones are kept and a portion is missing. V and J calls and clone size are those listed in that table; D and trimming were worked out from the DNA. The table shows tens of thousands of clones, with 82% occurring only once. Sequencing was carried out using peripheral blood. The V call is TRBV19, the J call TRBJ2-5; the D is unclear. This TCR was sampled from a woman of 80 years or more with acute or convalescent COVID-19. CDR3 protein: CASSISFLSRETQYF. In DNA, the CDR3 is TGTGCCAGTAGTATATCCTTCCTGAGCCGGGAGACCCAGTACTTC.